These 2 T cell receptor beta chains were all obtained from the same sample, sequenced in a study of cytomegalovirus exposure and HLA in healthy donors. The PCR ran on 60 Vbeta and 13 Jbeta primers. Generated by immunoSEQ multiplex PCR, the TCRdb table keeps only in-frame clones and is missing some. Among fewer than 200,000 clones listed, 70% to 85% were seen once. The source material was PBMCs. The receptors shown here come from a woman between 35 and 50 years old in good health and CMV-seronegative.

The rearrangement joins TRBV9 to TRBJ2-2, with 8 nucleotides matching TRBD1. Trimming at V came to 3 bases and at J to 3 bases, leaving 4 bases not matched to a gene. Germline V gives CDR1 SGDLS, CDR2 YYNGEE. The CDR3 sequence is 15 residues long. CDR3 nucleotide sequence: TGTGCCAGCAGCGGGACAGGGATCGACACCGGGGAGCTGTTTTTT. This gives the protein CASSGTGIDTGELFF.

The rearrangement links TRBV1 to TRBJ1-1; no check of the table's D call, TRBD1, against the DNA was made. TRBV1 is flagged as a pseudogene. This CDR3 region has 19 residues. The CDR3 reads CTSSPGTGGISGLNTEAFF. The CDR3 region has the DNA TGCACCAGCAGTCCCGGGACAGGGGGTATATCGGGGTTGAACACTGAAGCTTTCTTT.